This TCR beta chain appears in the sequencing data of a study of shared clonotypes between healthy human individuals. Study in general: Samples came from two female and three male donors aged 18 to 49. Each donor contributed plates that comprised three CD4 naive, three CD4 memory, two CD8 naive and one CD8 memory.

Assay: immunoSEQ multiplex PCR; the TCRdb copy retains only in-frame clones and omits some. The data show approximately 2.5 million clones, just over 90% seen once. The receptor's source is a man between 18 and 35 years old in good health. The sequenced sample consisted of naive CD4+ T cells sorted from blood. Subset here: CD45RA+ positively selected.

In DNA, the CDR3 is TGTGCCATCAGATTGACAGCTAATGAGCAGTTCTTC. Protein sequence: CAIRLTANEQFF. V is TRBV6-1 and J is TRBJ2-1; D possibly corresponds to TRBD1 (5 bases). The CDR3 extends over 12 amino acids. CDR1 and CDR2 (germline): MNHNS, SASEGT. V was pared by 10 bases and J by 7 bases, with 14 bases between.